The TCR beta chain described here comes from a study of molecular identifiers for immune sequencing clone quantification. Study-wide findings and caveats: Reports indicate spiked Jurkat TCR RNA from one cell could be found among one million naive cells.

TCRdb reprocessed the PCR reads via MiXCR and lists one record per CDR3 protein. The table includes more than 85,000 distinct CDR3 sequences, roughly 38% detected once. The germline gives CDR1 MNHNS, CDR2 SASEGT. The CDR3 covers 14 residues. With 7 bases removed from V and 2 bases from J, the gap between germline ends came to 14 bases. Turning to this clonotype: Its cognate antigen is unknown.

This sequence joins TRBV6-1 and TRBJ2-5; D call uncertain. The sequencing input was naive CD8+ T cells from blood, with Jurkat cell RNA spiked in. Subset given: FACS-sorted CD8+CD4-CCR7+CD45RA+ naive T cells. The source is a human donor in good health. Some libraries in this study had Jurkat cell RNA spiked in. Written as DNA, the CDR3 is TGTGCCAGCACCCGGTGGTTGGGGCAAGAGACCCAGTACTTC. It encodes CASTRWLGQETQYF.